This TCR beta chain is from a study of post-analysis software for immune sequencing data. Study-level background: Recorded disease courses covered relapsing-remitting, secondary progressive and progressive-relapsing multiple sclerosis. Some patients had no subtype annotation.

CDR3 length: 13 residues. CDR1 is SEHNR, CDR2 FQNEAQ, per germline (reference sequence). Of note for this clonotype: What it binds is unknown. One end of the junction fails to match germline, which may point to a read error.

Unique-molecular-identifier-tagged TCR beta cDNA libraries were used. A few hundred thousand cDNA molecules came from around 1 to 10 million T cells. TCRdb recomputed calls from the PCR reads with MiXCR, one row per CDR3 protein. The table lists hundreds of thousands of distinct CDR3 sequences, roughly 47% of them singletons. General observations from the study: Patients with multiple sclerosis recorded significantly lower normalized Chao1 diversity than controls, the study found. Patients showed TRBV5-6, TRBV5-1 and TRBV20-1 among 4 or 5 TRBV segments more frequent than in controls. Same-batch preparations were strongly co-clustered by F measure.

The sample taken for sequencing was blood. The rearrangement uses TRBV7-9 and TRBJ2-7; TRBD1 is a possible D gene (6 bases). The receptor was derived from a girl between 5 and 17 years old with multiple sclerosis. The CDR3 DNA follows: TGTGCCGGCAGCCTTGGGACAACCCACGAGCAGTACTTC. This sequence encodes CAGSLGTTHEQYF.